This entry is about one TCR beta chain. In the authors' methods: Reference gene primer amplification yielded estimated nucleated cell counts. Generated by immunoSEQ multiplex PCR, the TCRdb table keeps only in-frame clones and is missing some. The V and J calls and clone size come from that table; D and trimming were worked out from the DNA. The table includes over 45,000 clones, around 85% detected once. These data originate in a study of blood T cell repertoires in COVID-19. Study-wide context: Sites across the United States, Italy and Spain contributed samples from acute and convalescent COVID-19. PBMCs, B-cell-depleted T cells, or T cells provided the cDNA or gDNA that made up the material.

Germline V CDR1 and CDR2: SGHDT, YYEEEE. The CDR3 runs 16 residues. The J segment lost 1 base and the V segment lost 4 bases, leaving 6 bases of the junction unmatched. V is TRBV5-6 and J is TRBJ2-1; 9 nucleotides match TRBD2. The specimen was peripheral blood. This clonotype originated in an elderly woman with acute or convalescent COVID-19. CDR3 amino acids: CASSLEAGGSYNEQFF. The CDR3 nucleotides read TGTGCCAGCAGCCTGGAGGCGGGGGGGTCCTACAATGAGCAGTTCTTC.